The 14 T cell receptor beta chains in this list originate from one sample, sequenced in a study of siplizumab effects on memory and regulatory T cells (dated by TCRdb to between 2018 and 2021). Libraries were prepared through the immunoSEQ multiplex PCR assay. TCRdb stores this immuneACCESS table with in-frame sequences only. Part of the clones is absent; in the studies checked, under half of the shortfall reflects unresolved V genes, and no reason is known for the rest. Present in this sample are some 120,000 clones, approximately 94% of which were seen just once. Under 2% of the sample is in the top ten clones. Sequencing was carried out using non-Treg CD4+ T cells sorted from blood. The intended sense of this specimen's cell subset or site label: FACS-sorted unstimulated CD4+ non-regulatory T cells. The receptors were sampled from a human donor in good health.

The V call is TRBV6-4, the J call TRBJ2-7; D is ambiguous. Germline CDR1 is MRHNA and CDR2 is SNTAGT. CDR3 length: 11 amino acids. Trimming took off 7 bases at V and 1 base at J, with 5 bases between the two ends. For the CDR3, the DNA is TGTGCCAGCAAGGAATCCTACGAGCAGTACTTC. Encoded protein: CASKESYEQYF.

This sequence joins TRBV2 and TRBJ1-4; D gene unclear. Germline CDR1 reads SNHLY; CDR2 reads FYNNEI. This CDR3 contains 16 residues. V was pared by 8 bases and J by 0 bases, with 16 bases between. The CDR3 DNA sequence: TGTGCCAGCGCGGCGAACAGATTAGCAACTAATGAAAAACTGTTTTTT. Protein sequence: CASAANRLATNEKLFF.

The chain is built from TRBV19 and TRBJ1-4, with D possibly matching TRBD1 (5 bases). This CDR3 contains 16 residues. V was pared by 7 bases and J by 8 bases, with 23 bases between. Per the germline V gene, CDR1 is LNHDA and CDR2 is SQIVND (reference sequence). The CDR3 is CASTDPRGTSSEKLFF. As DNA, the CDR3 is TGTGCCAGTACTGACCCGCGGGGGACGAGTAGCGAAAAACTGTTTTTT.

The chain recombines TRBV10-3 with TRBJ1-5; possibly TRBD1 for D (5 bases). Deletions cut 8 bases from V and 0 bases from J, with 11 bases between. The CDR3 runs 14 residues. Germline CDR1 ENHRY, CDR2 SYGVKD. The CDR3 sequence is CAIGTGSSNQPQHF. For the CDR3, the DNA is TGTGCCATCGGGACCGGGAGTAGCAATCAGCCCCAGCATTTT.

The gene calls are TRBV9 and TRBJ2-7; 7 bases are shared with TRBD2. This CDR3 is 15 amino acids long. Germline assignment: CDR1 SGDLS and CDR2 YYNGEE. V shed 4 bases and J 4 bases; nucleotides not matched to a gene: 11. The CDR3 nucleotides read TGTGCCAGCAGCCCATGGGGCGGGAGAGTATACGAGCAGTACTTC. Translating gives CASSPWGGRVYEQYF.

J is TRBJ2-3 and V is TRBV4-2, with no clear D. Germline CDR1 reads LGHNA; CDR2 reads YNFKEQ. The V and J ends lost 0 bases and 10 bases respectively, with 14 bases between them. The CDR3 covers 14 residues. The CDR3 sequence is CASSQDPGLKAQYF. CDR3 sequence (DNA): TGTGCCAGCAGCCAAGACCCCGGTCTCAAAGCGCAGTATTTT.

The V gene is TRBV19, the J gene TRBJ1-4, with D possibly TRBD1 on 6 matching bases. Looked up from germline, CDR1 is LNHDA and CDR2 is SQIVND (reference sequence). The CDR3 contains 14 residues. Between the trimmed V and J ends, which lost 6 bases and 5 bases, there was a span of 13 bases. CDR3 sequence (DNA): TGTGCCAGTAGGGCCCCAGGGGTGAATGAAAAACTGTTTTTT. This codes for CASRAPGVNEKLFF.

The chain uses TRBV7-9 and TRBJ2-7; TRBD1 matches at 9 bases. Germline V CDR1 and CDR2: SEHNR, FQNEAQ (reference sequence). The CDR3 loop spans 16 amino acids. V was pared by 3 bases and J by 6 bases, with 12 bases of the junction left unmatched. CDR3 nucleotides: TGTGCCAGCAGCTTTGAGGATAGGACAGGGGTATTCGAGCAGTACTTC. Translation: CASSFEDRTGVFEQYF. Together with reference TRBV7-9 and TRBJ2-7, the CDR3 gives the full variable domain: DTGVSQNPRHKITKRGQNVTFRCDPISEHNRLYWYRQTLGQGPEFLTYFQNEAQLEKSRLLSDRFSAERPKGSFSTLEIQRTEQGDSAMYLCASSFEDRTGVFEQYFGPGTRLTVT.

The CDR3 sequence: CASRTTGTGMNTGELFF. The CDR3 DNA sequence: TGTGCCAGCAGGACGACCGGGACAGGGATGAACACCGGGGAGCTGTTTTTT. This chain connects TRBV21-1 to TRBJ2-2; the table's TRBD1 call for D was not verified on the DNA. TRBV21-1 is classified as a pseudogene. The CDR3 runs 17 residues.

The CDR3 protein is CASSWTGDIQETQYF. The CDR3 DNA is TGCGCCAGCAGTTGGACAGGGGATATCCAAGAGACCCAGTACTTC. This chain uses TRBV5-1 with TRBJ2-5, with TRBD1 matching 9 bases. The CDR3 contains 15 residues. Per germline, CDR1 SGHRS and CDR2 YFSETQ. The J segment lost 1 base and the V segment lost 5 bases, leaving 6 bases of the junction unmatched.

The chain joins TRBV7-8 to TRBJ2-2, with a tentative D call TRBD2 (6 bases). Per the germline V gene, CDR1 is SGHVS and CDR2 is FQNEAQ. V shed 1 base and J shed 0 bases, with 9 bases lying between them. This CDR3 comprises 16 residues. The chain's CDR3 is CASSLGRDSNTGELFF. The CDR3 DNA sequence: TGTGCCAGCAGCTTAGGACGGGACTCGAACACCGGGGAGCTGTTTTTT.

This clone was counted once. The chain links TRBV25-1 to TRBJ2-5; D might be TRBD2 (6 bases). Germline V gene data show CDR1 as MGHDK and CDR2 as SYGVNS. The CDR3 covers 14 residues. V was cut by 2 bases and J by 0 bases, with 7 bases left in between. The CDR3 DNA reads TGTGCCAGCAGTGAACGGGGGAACCAAGAGACCCAGTACTTC. Amino acids: CASSERGNQETQYF.

The J gene is TRBJ1-2, the V gene TRBV30; D is ambiguous. Trimming cost V 4 bases and J 0 bases, with 9 bases left between them. Germline V gives CDR1 GTSNPN, CDR2 SVGIG (reference sequence). This CDR3 is 13 amino acids long. The CDR3 protein is CAWTETANYGYTF. CDR3 in DNA: TGTGCCTGGACCGAGACGGCTAACTATGGCTACACCTTC.

By proportion, this clone is medium-sized. Other DNA sequences in the same sample also yield this CDR3. The chain links TRBV7-9 to TRBJ1-5, with 7 bases that match TRBD1. The CDR3 consists of 13 residues. The V segment lost 4 bases and the J segment 5 bases; nucleotides outside the gene matches: 2. Per germline, CDR1 SEHNR and CDR2 FQNEAQ (reference sequence). The CDR3 nucleotides are TGTGCCAGCAGCTCCCAGGGGGATCAGCCCCAGCATTTT. This gives the protein CASSSQGDQPQHF.